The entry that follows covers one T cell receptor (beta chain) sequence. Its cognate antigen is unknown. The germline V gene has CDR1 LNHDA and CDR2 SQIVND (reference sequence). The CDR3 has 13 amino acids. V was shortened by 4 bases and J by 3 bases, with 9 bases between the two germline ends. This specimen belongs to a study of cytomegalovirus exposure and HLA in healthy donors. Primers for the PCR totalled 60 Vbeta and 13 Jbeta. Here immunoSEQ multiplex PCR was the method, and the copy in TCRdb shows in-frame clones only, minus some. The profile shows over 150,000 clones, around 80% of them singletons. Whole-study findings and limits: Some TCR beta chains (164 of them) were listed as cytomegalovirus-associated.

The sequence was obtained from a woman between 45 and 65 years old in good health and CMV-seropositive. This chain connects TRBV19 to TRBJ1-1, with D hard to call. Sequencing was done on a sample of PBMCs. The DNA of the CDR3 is TGTGCCAGTAGTACCAAAACAGACACTGAAGCTTTCTTT. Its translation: CASSTKTDTEAFF. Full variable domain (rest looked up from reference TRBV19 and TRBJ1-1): DGGITQSPKYLFRKEGQNVTLSCEQNLNHDAMYWYRQDPGQGLRLIYYSQIVNDFQKGDIAEGYSVSREKKESFPLTVTSAQKNPTAFYLCASSTKTDTEAFFGQGTRLTVV.